The entry that follows covers one T cell receptor (beta chain) sequence. As yet, its antigen is unknown. Every donor was a healthy person donating bone marrow. In the PCR, 60 Vbeta and 13 Jbeta primers were used. The protocol was immunoSEQ multiplex PCR, while the TCRdb copy is restricted to in-frame clones and leaves out a portion. The repertoire holds 150,000 to 200,000 clones, about 63% seen once, with less than 3.5% in the top ten. V was trimmed by 5 bases and J by 4 bases, leaving 14 bases between them. The CDR3 runs 14 residues. Germline CDR1 reads LGHNT; CDR2 reads FRNRAP. The entry originates in a study of cytomegalovirus exposure and HLA in healthy donors. Study-wide results and limits: The study assumed roughly uniform donor sequencing depth for presence/absence analyses. Clonal expansion, a later analysis showed, was greater in HLA-associated TCR beta chains than in equally common others. Earlier analysis yielded a pattern in which most TCR beta V segments were productive about 90% or about 30% of the time.

The origin of this receptor is a woman aged 40 to 55 in good health and CMV-seropositive. The chain has TRBV12-5 and TRBJ1-2, with a tentative D call TRBD1 (5 bases). Sequenced material: PBMCs. Here the CDR3 reads CASGLGTPFYGYTF. CDR3 nucleotides: TGTGCTAGTGGTCTCGGGACTCCCTTCTATGGCTACACCTTC. Full variable domain (missing parts from reference TRBV12-5 and TRBJ1-2): DARVTQTPRHKVTEMGQEVTMRCQPILGHNTVFWYRQTMMQGLELLAYFRNRAPLDDSGMPKDRFSAEMPDATLATLKIQPSEPRDSAVYFCASGLGTPFYGYTFGSGTRLTVV.